Sequencing of this T cell receptor beta chain was carried out in a study of OX40 agonist ivuxolimab in advanced cancers. Study background: Averaging 60 years in age, with a range of about 20 to 90, the cohort was approximately 84% male. There were three patients with partial responses, one having hepatocellular carcinoma and two cutaneous melanoma.

Trimming cost V 2 bases and J 1 base; bases outside gene matches: 15. The length of the CDR3 is 19 residues. Germline values: CDR1 GTSNPN, CDR2 SVGIG (reference sequence). The cohort excluded patients with autoimmune disease history or systemic immunosuppression. For this clone: What it recognizes is unknown.

Findings and limits, study-wide: CD4+ and CD8+ blood T cells expanded clonally by week 6 at 0.1 to 3.0 mg/kg.

The protocol was immunoSEQ multiplex PCR, while the TCRdb copy is restricted to in-frame clones and leaves out a portion. The top ten clones hold approximately 0.72% of a sample with tens of thousands of clones, around nine tenths of them seen once. The sample in question was CD4+ or CD8+ T cells sorted from blood, obtained in a trial of the OX40 agonist ivuxolimab. The J gene is TRBJ1-5, the V gene TRBV30, with 9 bases fitting TRBD1. The receptor comes from an adult with an advanced solid tumor such as melanoma, head and neck, liver or kidney cancer. The CDR3 spells CAWSYKSRDRVSSNQPQHF. CDR3 in DNA: TGTGCCTGGAGTTATAAATCCCGGGACAGGGTTTCGAGCAATCAGCCCCAGCATTTT.